These 21 T cell receptor beta chains were sequenced from one sample in a study of CD8 T cells in ankylosing spondylitis. Study-wide points: Made up of eight highly homologous variants, a TCR beta motif appeared characteristic of ankylosing spondylitis blood.

Their target antigens are unknown. TCRdb analysed the 5' RACE reads with MiXCR anew, one entry per CDR3 protein. Of 700,000 to 850,000 distinct CDR3 sequences listed, approximately 12% are singletons. The sample consisted of blood, either unsorted or a sorted T cell fraction (not recorded which). The receptors shown here come from a male donor with ankylosing spondylitis.

This clonotype was detected many times. The V and J genes are TRBV4-3 and TRBJ2-7; 7 bases match TRBD1. The trim removed 3 bases at V and 3 bases at J, leaving 2 bases unmatched. The CDR3 sequence is 13 residues long. Germline loops: CDR1 LGHNA, CDR2 YSLEER. CDR3 protein: CASSHGQDYEQYF. For the CDR3, the DNA is TGCGCCAGCAGCCACGGACAGGACTACGAGCAGTACTTC.

This clonotype occurred many times. The chain employs TRBV20-1 and TRBJ1-6; D is uncertain. Per the germline V gene, CDR1 is DFQATT and CDR2 is SNEGSKA (reference sequence). V lost 6 bases to trimming and J lost 7 bases, with 13 bases between them. The CDR3 has 13 amino acids. The chain's CDR3 is CSAFGVANSPLHF. The CDR3 coding sequence is TGCAGTGCGTTCGGGGTTGCGAATTCACCCCTCCACTTT.

This clonotype showed up just a few times. This sequence joins TRBV7-2 and TRBJ2-4; 8 positions match TRBD2. The V and J ends lost 3 bases and 6 bases, in that order; junction bases with no gene match: 1. The CDR3 has 13 amino acids. Germline values: CDR1 SGHTA, CDR2 FQGNSA. The CDR3 DNA sequence: TGTGCCAGCAGCTTCACTAGCGGAAACATTCAGTACTTC. Translated, it gives CASSFTSGNIQYF.

The rearrangement links TRBV9 to TRBJ2-1; 8 bases agree with TRBD2. Germline-derived CDR1 and CDR2 are SGDLS and YYNGEE. With 1 base clipped from V and 0 bases from J, the junction kept 6 bases outside the gene matches. This CDR3 region has 17 residues. The CDR3 DNA reads TGTGCCAGCAGCGTAACGGGGGGGGCGAGCTCCTACAATGAGCAGTTCTTC. Translating gives CASSVTGGASSYNEQFF.

In this sample, this clonotype turned up many times. The V call is TRBV5-1, the J call TRBJ2-1; the D gene is possibly TRBD2 (5 bases). The ends were cut back, 2 bases at V and 3 bases at J, with 12 bases in the middle. CDR3 size: 15 residues. Germline CDR1 is SGHRS and CDR2 is YFSETQ. The CDR3 loop reads CASSFLAGIYNEQFF. The DNA of the CDR3 is TGCGCCAGCAGCTTCCTCGCGGGCATCTACAATGAGCAGTTCTTC. Together with reference TRBV5-1 and TRBJ2-1, the CDR3 gives the full variable domain: KAGVTQTPRYLIKTRGQQVTLSCSPISGHRSVSWYQQTPGQGLQFLFEYFSETQRNKGNFPGRFSGRQFSNSRSEMNVSTLELGDSALYLCASSFLAGIYNEQFFGPGTRLTVL.

The chain joins TRBV9 to TRBJ2-7, with D perhaps TRBD1 or TRBD2 (5 bases each). CDR1 SGDLS and CDR2 YYNGEE come from the germline V gene. Deletions cut 2 bases from V and 8 bases from J, with 17 bases between. The CDR3 runs to 14 residues. Here the CDR3 reads CASSVGDVGVQQYF. The DNA for the CDR3 is TGTGCCAGCAGCGTGGGGGACGTGGGGGTGCAGCAGTACTTC.

The rearrangement uses TRBV5-1 and TRBJ2-7; D unresolved. Trimming shortened V by 0 bases and J by 3 bases, and 10 bases separated the two germline ends. The CDR3 spans 14 residues. In germline, CDR1 is SGHRS, CDR2 YFSETQ. The CDR3 loop is CASSLVRAGYEQYF. CDR3 DNA: TGCGCCAGCAGCTTGGTCAGAGCCGGCTACGAGCAGTACTTC.

V usage is TRBV7-3 and J usage is TRBJ2-1, with D perhaps assigned TRBD1 or TRBD2 (5 bases each). Trimming left V 5 bases short and J 7 bases short, with 15 bases between. Germline CDR1 and CDR2: SGHTA and FQGTGA. This CDR3 is 14 amino acids long. The DNA for the CDR3 is TGTGCCAGCAGCACTGCCGGGACGGGGAATGAGCAGTTCTTC. It codes for CASSTAGTGNEQFF.

The V gene is TRBV20-1, the J gene TRBJ1-1; TRBD1 aligns across 7 bases. Germline-derived CDR1 and CDR2 are DFQATT and SNEGSKA (reference sequence). CDR3 length: 16 amino acids. With 0 bases clipped from V and 2 bases from J, the junction kept 9 bases outside the gene matches. The CDR3: CSARDIFRQGNTEAFF. DNA of the CDR3: TGCAGTGCTAGAGATATATTCAGACAGGGCAACACTGAAGCTTTCTTT.

The table lists this clonotype with many counts. The J gene is TRBJ2-2, the V gene TRBV20-1; maybe TRBD1 (5 bases). The CDR3 consists of 14 residues. Looked up from germline, CDR1 is DFQATT and CDR2 is SNEGSKA (reference sequence). With 6 bases removed from V and 2 bases from J, the gap between germline ends came to 13 bases. The CDR3, as DNA: TGCAGTGCCTCTCTGGACACCAACACCGGGGAGCTGTTTTTT. Protein product: CSASLDTNTGELFF.

The chain carries TRBV5-1 and TRBJ1-4, with 7 bases identical to TRBD1. The length of the CDR3 is 15 residues. Unmatched junction bases numbered 11, after V lost 5 bases and J lost 7 bases. Germline loops: CDR1 SGHRS, CDR2 YFSETQ. The CDR3 bases are TGCGCCAGCAGTCGCCAGGGGGACCCCTCTGAAAAACTGTTTTTT. Protein sequence: CASSRQGDPSEKLFF. Full variable domain (missing parts from reference TRBV5-1 and TRBJ1-4): KAGVTQTPRYLIKTRGQQVTLSCSPISGHRSVSWYQQTPGQGLQFLFEYFSETQRNKGNFPGRFSGRQFSNSRSEMNVSTLELGDSALYLCASSRQGDPSEKLFFGSGTQLSVL.

This clonotype has more than one count but fewer than ten. This CDR3 is CASRIGGTFPYEQYF. The DNA for the CDR3 is TGTGCCAGCAGAATAGGGGGGACATTTCCTTACGAGCAGTACTTC. This chain connects TRBV6-2 or TRBV6-3 to TRBJ2-7; D is possibly TRBD1 or TRBD2 (6 bases each). V lost 6 bases, J lost 4 bases, and 19 bases lay in between. Germline V gene lookup returns CDR1 MNHEY and CDR2 SVGEGT. The CDR3 extends over 15 amino acids.

The chain combines TRBV20-1 with TRBJ2-2; 8 nucleotides line up with TRBD1. This CDR3 is 16 amino acids long. V lost 0 bases and J lost 5; bases outside the gene matches: 8. CDR1 and CDR2 from the germline V gene are DFQATT and SNEGSKA (reference sequence). CDR3 coding DNA: TGCAGTGCTAGAGATAAGAGACAGGGGTTAACCGGGGAGCTGTTTTTT. It yields the protein CSARDKRQGLTGELFF.

The chain uses TRBV5-1 and TRBJ2-7; 12 bases match TRBD2. The CDR3 loop spans 17 amino acids. Germline V gene lookup returns CDR1 SGHRS and CDR2 YFSETQ. Losses at the gene ends were 3 bases for V and 3 bases for J; bases not matched to a gene: 10. In DNA, the CDR3 is TGCGCCAGCAGCTACAGACTAGCGGGGGCCTTACTCTACGAGCAGTACTTC. This gives the protein CASSYRLAGALLYEQYF.

This clonotype was recorded at least ten times. This chain connects TRBV10-3 to TRBJ1-2; D unclear. This CDR3 region has 16 residues. V lost 1 base and J 6 bases, leaving 18 bases between the germline ends. Per the germline V gene, CDR1 is ENHRY and CDR2 is SYGVKD. The CDR3 nucleotides read TGTGCCATCAGTGAGTGGGGAATGAAGGGTTCTAATGGCTACACCTTC. Its translation is CAISEWGMKGSNGYTF.

This clonotype was recorded many times. The J gene is TRBJ1-4, the V gene TRBV29-1; D gene unclear. Trimming removed 3 bases at V and 8 bases at J, with 13 bases between. CDR3 length equals 13 residues. Per the germline V gene, CDR1 is SQVTM and CDR2 is ANQGSEA. The CDR3 DNA sequence: TGCAGCGTTGAGCGTCAGCCCGGGGAAAAACTGTTTTTT. Protein: CSVERQPGEKLFF.

The J gene is TRBJ2-6, the V gene TRBV12-3 or TRBV12-4; D remains unclear. V shed 5 bases and J shed 0 bases, with 17 bases lying between them. The length of the CDR3 is 18 residues. CDR3 sequence (DNA): TGTGCCAGCAGTGGCAATCCTCCTGGGGACTCTGGGGCCAACGTCCTGACTTTC. Protein: CASSGNPPGDSGANVLTF.

This clonotype was seen more than once but under ten times. The gene calls are TRBV7-2 and TRBJ1-2, with D perhaps matching TRBD1 (6 bases). This CDR3 region has 13 residues. CDR1 is SGHTA and CDR2 is FQGNSA in the germline V gene. V was shortened by 9 bases and J by 4 bases, with 15 bases between the two germline ends. CDR3 nucleotides: TGTGCCAGTGCCCAGGGGAGCGGCTATGGCTACACCTTC. This translates into CASAQGSGYGYTF.

This clonotype was counted many times. The V gene is TRBV29-1, the J gene TRBJ1-4, with TRBD1 identical over 7 bases. The germline V gene has CDR1 SQVTM and CDR2 ANQGSEA. V was clipped by 5 bases and J by 8 bases; unmatched bases: 11. The CDR3 covers 14 residues. In DNA form, the CDR3 reads TGCAGCGTTCTCGACAGGGTGATAGGCGAAAAACTGTTTTTT. Translating gives CSVLDRVIGEKLFF.

This clonotype was recorded many times. The J gene is TRBJ1-2, the V gene TRBV6-2 or TRBV6-3, with D unclear. The CDR3 has 12 residues. Per the germline V gene, CDR1 is MNHEY and CDR2 is SVGEGT. Trimming shortened V by 8 bases and J by 5 bases, and 12 bases separated the two germline ends. CDR3 in amino acids: CASSGGAYGYTF. The CDR3 bases are TGTGCCAGCTCAGGTGGCGCGTATGGCTACACCTTC.

This clonotype appeared many times. V gene TRBV5-5 combines with J gene TRBJ2-1, with 10 bases fitting TRBD2. J was trimmed by 4 bases and V by 4 bases; bases with no gene match: 8. CDR1 is SGHKS, CDR2 YYEKEE, per germline (reference sequence). This CDR3 has 16 amino acids. The CDR3 nucleotides read TGTGCCAGCAGCCCAAGGACTAGCGGAGCGTACAATGAGCAGTTCTTC. Its protein product is CASSPRTSGAYNEQFF.